These 19 T cell receptor beta chains were sequenced from one sample in a study of blood T cell repertoires in COVID-19. TCRdb keeps only in-frame clones here, not all; method: immunoSEQ multiplex PCR. Of about 88,000 clones in the sample, 70% to 90% were seen once. The sample taken for sequencing was peripheral blood. These receptors were obtained from a woman aged 80 or older with acute or convalescent COVID-19.

The rearrangement joins TRBV29-1 to TRBJ2-1; D may be TRBD2 (5 bases). Germline V gene sequence: CDR1 SQVTM, CDR2 ANQGSEA. The CDR3 contains 14 residues. Between the trimmed V and J ends, which lost 2 bases and 6 bases, there was a span of 14 bases. The CDR3 loop reads CSVEHQRGGNEQFF. CDR3 sequence (DNA): TGCAGCGTTGAACACCAACGGGGTGGCAATGAGCAGTTCTTC.

The chain recombines TRBV7-3 with TRBJ2-7; the D gene is possibly TRBD2 (7 bases). The CDR3 consists of 16 residues. V was shortened by 5 bases and J by 0 bases, with 17 bases between the two germline ends. Looked up from germline, CDR1 is SGHTA and CDR2 is FQGTGA. CDR3 coding DNA: TGTGCCAGCAGCCCGAAGGGGGGGTCGCGCTCCTACGAGCAGTACTTC. Translating gives CASSPKGGSRSYEQYF. Together with reference TRBV7-3 and TRBJ2-7, the CDR3 gives the full variable domain: GAGVSQTPSNKVTEKGKYVELRCDPISGHTALYWYRQSLGQGPEFLIYFQGTGAADDSGLPNDRFFAVRPEGSVSTLKIQRTERGDSAVYLCASSPKGGSRSYEQYFGPGTRLTVT.

The chain is built from TRBV5-1 and TRBJ1-1, with D hard to call. This CDR3 is 14 amino acids long. V lost 4 bases, J lost 10 bases, and 20 bases lay in between. Germline V lookup: CDR1 SGHRS, CDR2 YFSETQ. DNA for the CDR3: TGCGCCAGCAGCGCTATGTCCGGGTTCGACGGAGCTTTCTTT. It codes for CASSAMSGFDGAFF.

Regarding this clone: The junction differs from germline at one of its ends, possibly a read error. The chain has TRBV7-2 and TRBJ1-2; D uncertain. Germline CDR1 reads SGHTA; CDR2 reads FQGNSA. The CDR3 runs 12 residues. The CDR3 protein is CATSLNGYGYTF. The CDR3 nucleotides are TGTGCCACCAGCTTAAACGGGTATGGCTACACCTTC.

This clone has just one count. The CDR3 region has the DNA TGTGCCAGTAGCATCGGGACAGCTAGGGAACAGCCCCAGCATTTT. Translating gives CASSIGTAREQPQHF. The chain is built from TRBV19 and TRBJ1-5; 7 bases match TRBD1. The CDR3 is 15 amino acids. The junction had 12 bases not matched to a gene; V was cut back by 6 bases and J by 7 bases. Looked up from germline, CDR1 is LNHDA and CDR2 is SQIVND (reference sequence).

This clone was observed a single time. This chain connects TRBV4-3 to TRBJ2-1, with 15 nucleotides matching TRBD2. Germline V gene sequence: CDR1 LGHNA, CDR2 YSLEER. V lost 4 bases and J lost 6; bases outside the gene matches: 7. The CDR3 spans 17 residues. CDR3 bases: TGCGCCAGCAGCCCTGGGACTAGCGGGGGGTTGTTCAATGAGCAGTTCTTC. Translated, it gives CASSPGTSGGLFNEQFF.

This clone was counted a single time. The chain recombines TRBV18 with TRBJ2-1; 10 bases are a match to TRBD2. This CDR3 comprises 17 residues. Germline lookup yields CDR1 KGHSH and CDR2 LQKENI. The trim removed 3 bases at V and 4 bases at J, leaving 9 bases unmatched. CDR3 nucleotide sequence: TGTGCCAGCTCACCGACTATTAGCGGGGGGACTTACAATGAGCAGTTCTTC. Translation: CASSPTISGGTYNEQFF.

CDR3 loop: CASSRENGELFF. The CDR3 DNA reads TGTGCCAGCTCACGGGAGAACGGGGAGCTGTTTTTT. V gene TRBV18 combines with J gene TRBJ2-2; D perhaps matches TRBD2 (5 bases). The CDR3 consists of 12 residues. The germline V gene has CDR1 KGHSH and CDR2 LQKENI. V was shortened by 4 bases and J by 7 bases, with 7 bases between the two germline ends.

This clone was seen a single time. The genes are TRBV4-3 and TRBJ2-3; no firm D call. This CDR3 is built from 16 residues. With 0 bases removed from V and 1 base from J, the gap between germline ends came to 11 bases. Germline V gene data show CDR1 as LGHNA and CDR2 as YSLEER. This CDR3 is CASSQEGRRGTDTQYF. The CDR3 coding sequence is TGCGCCAGCAGCCAAGAAGGCCGACGGGGCACAGATACGCAGTATTTT.

The rearrangement links TRBV9 to TRBJ2-7, with TRBD2 as a possible D gene (6 bases). The V end was cut by 0 bases, the J end by 9 bases, with 13 bases between. The CDR3 covers 13 residues. Germline V gene lookup returns CDR1 SGDLS and CDR2 YYNGEE. CDR3 in amino acids: CASSVGREEGQYF. In nucleotides, the CDR3 is TGTGCCAGCAGCGTAGGGAGGGAGGAAGGGCAGTACTTC. Full variable domain (missing parts from reference TRBV9 and TRBJ2-7): DSGVTQTPKHLITATGQRVTLRCSPRSGDLSVYWYQQSLDQGLQFLIQYYNGEERAKGNILERFSAQQFPDLHSELNLSSLELGDSALYFCASSVGREEGQYFGPGTRLTVT.

The CDR3 coding sequence is TGTGCCAGCAGTGTCCTAGGCGGGAGCGGCACAGATACGCAGTATTTT. It encodes CASSVLGGSGTDTQYF. V gene TRBV6-2 or TRBV6-3 combines with J gene TRBJ2-3; TRBD2 aligns across 7 bases. From germline, CDR1 is MNHEY and CDR2 SVGEGT. V lost 5 bases and J lost 1; bases outside the gene matches: 9. The CDR3 runs 16 residues.

V is TRBV6-6 and J is TRBJ2-1; 8 bases agree with TRBD1. This CDR3 comprises 15 residues. Looked up from germline, CDR1 is MNHNY and CDR2 is SVGAGI (reference sequence). Trimming cost V 5 bases and J 10 bases; bases outside gene matches: 13. The CDR3 loop is CASSPGQGRTLEQFF. CDR3 in DNA: TGTGCCAGCAGTCCTGGACAGGGCAGGACACTGGAGCAGTTCTTC.

The chain is built from TRBV7-9 and TRBJ1-6, with unresolved D. In germline, CDR1 is SEHNR, CDR2 FQNEAQ (reference sequence). The ends were cut back, 1 base at V and 10 bases at J, with 14 bases in the middle. The length of the CDR3 is 15 residues. CDR3 coding DNA: TGTGCCAGCAGCTTAGGGCCCAAAACCTTCTCACCCCTCCACTTT. It specifies CASSLGPKTFSPLHF.

The chain uses TRBV19 and TRBJ1-5; D is ambiguous. V was trimmed by 5 bases and J by 4 bases, leaving 9 bases between them. The CDR3 runs 13 residues. Per the germline V gene, CDR1 is LNHDA and CDR2 is SQIVND (reference sequence). DNA of the CDR3: TGTGCCAGTAGTTTCCAGGAAAATCAGCCCCAGCATTTT. It translates to CASSFQENQPQHF.

A few counts support this clone. The CDR3 loop reads CASREVGDRYNEQFF. CDR3 nucleotides: TGTGCCAGCCGGGAGGTCGGTGACAGGTACAATGAGCAGTTCTTC. The chain carries TRBV7-9 and TRBJ2-1; the D gene is possibly TRBD2 (7 bases). The germline V gene encodes CDR1 SEHNR and CDR2 FQNEAQ (reference sequence). Trimming took 8 bases from V and 4 from J, leaving 18 bases between them. CDR3 length equals 15 residues.

The chain uses TRBV6-2 or TRBV6-3 and TRBJ2-1; a weak D match, TRBD2 (6 bases). Germline assignment: CDR1 MNHEY and CDR2 SVGEGT. This CDR3 comprises 14 residues. V was cut by 0 bases and J by 11 bases, with 14 bases left in between. The CDR3 nucleotides read TGTGCCAGCAGTTACTCGGGCGGGGAGAGTCAGCAGTTCTTC. Translation: CASSYSGGESQQFF.

The rearrangement joins TRBV4-1 to TRBJ2-1; 12 bases line up with TRBD2. V was pared by 4 bases and J by 7 bases, with 8 bases of the junction left unmatched. The germline gives CDR1 MGHRA, CDR2 YSYEKL. This CDR3 is 16 amino acids long. The CDR3 coding sequence is TGCGCCAGCAGCCCGGCTCTAGCGGGAGGGTGGAATGAGCAGTTCTTC. Translation gives CASSPALAGGWNEQFF.

This chain connects TRBV6-5 to TRBJ1-1; the D gene is possibly TRBD1 (6 bases). The CDR3 consists of 15 residues. Per the germline V gene, CDR1 is MNHEY and CDR2 is SVGAGI. The V end lost 2 bases, the J end lost 4 bases, and 14 bases lay between the germline ends. CDR3 residues: CASSYVGGGGTEAFF. CDR3 nucleotides: TGTGCCAGCAGTTACGTGGGCGGGGGCGGCACTGAAGCTTTCTTT.

The V call is TRBV15, the J call TRBJ1-5; the D gene is possibly TRBD1 (5 bases). V was clipped by 3 bases and J by 1 base, with 22 bases between them. Germline V lookup: CDR1 LNHNV, CDR2 YYDKDF (reference sequence). CDR3 length equals 19 residues. The CDR3 spells CATSRRLTGGVLSNQPQHF. CDR3 nucleotide sequence: TGTGCCACCAGCAGGCGCTTAACAGGAGGGGTCCTAAGCAATCAGCCCCAGCATTTT.